This T cell receptor beta chain was retrieved from a study of blood T cell repertoires in COVID-19. Overall study: Samples representing acute and convalescent COVID-19 were sourced from the United States, Italy and Spain. Sample material is recorded as cDNA or gDNA derived from T cells, B-cell-depleted T cells, or PBMCs.

V dropped 1 base and J dropped 5; count of bases not matched to a gene: 1. Germline CDR1 and CDR2: KGHSH and LQKENI. The CDR3 is 14 residues long. The protocol was immunoSEQ multiplex PCR, while the TCRdb copy is restricted to in-frame clones and leaves out a portion. The top ten clones hold roughly 2.2% of a sample with some 290,000 clones, about nine tenths of them seen once. Sequenced: peripheral blood. The chain links TRBV18 to TRBJ1-2, with 10 bases aligning to TRBD1. The sequence derives from a woman between 50 and 59 years old who had recovered from COVID-19. The CDR3 loop is CASSPRQGAYGYTF. CDR3 DNA sequence: TGTGCCAGCTCACCACGACAGGGGGCTTATGGCTACACCTTC. The full variable domain, in which reference TRBV18 and TRBJ1-2 provide the parts outside the CDR3, is NAGVMQNPRHLVRRRGQEARLRCSPMKGHSHVYWYRQLPEEGLKFMVYLQKENIIDESGMPKERFSAEFPKEGPSILRIQQVVRGDSAAYFCASSPRQGAYGYTFGSGTRLTVV.